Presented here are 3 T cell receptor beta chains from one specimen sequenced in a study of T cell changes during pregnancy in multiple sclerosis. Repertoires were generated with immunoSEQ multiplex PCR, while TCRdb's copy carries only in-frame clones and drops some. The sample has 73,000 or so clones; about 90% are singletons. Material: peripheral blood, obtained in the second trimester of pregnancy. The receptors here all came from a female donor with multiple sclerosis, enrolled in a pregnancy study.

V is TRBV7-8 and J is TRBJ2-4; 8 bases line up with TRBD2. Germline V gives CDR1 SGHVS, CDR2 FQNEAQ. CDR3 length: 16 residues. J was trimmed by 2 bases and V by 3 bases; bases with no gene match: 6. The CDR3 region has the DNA TGTGCCAGCAGCTTTGGGGCGGGGGGAACCAAAAACATTCAGTACTTC. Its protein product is CASSFGAGGTKNIQYF.

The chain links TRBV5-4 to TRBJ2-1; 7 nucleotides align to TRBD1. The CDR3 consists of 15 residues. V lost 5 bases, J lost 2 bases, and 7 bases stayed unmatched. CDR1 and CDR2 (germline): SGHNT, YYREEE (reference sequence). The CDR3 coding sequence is TGTGCCAGCAGTCCCGGGACAGAGACCTACAATGAGCAGTTCTTC. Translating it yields CASSPGTETYNEQFF.

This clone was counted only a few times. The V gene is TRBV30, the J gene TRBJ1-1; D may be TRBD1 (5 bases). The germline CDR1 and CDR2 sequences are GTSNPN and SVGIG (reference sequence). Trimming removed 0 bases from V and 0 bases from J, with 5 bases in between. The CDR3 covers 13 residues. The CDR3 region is CAWSVGVNTEAFF. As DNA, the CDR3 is TGTGCCTGGAGTGTAGGGGTGAACACTGAAGCTTTCTTT.